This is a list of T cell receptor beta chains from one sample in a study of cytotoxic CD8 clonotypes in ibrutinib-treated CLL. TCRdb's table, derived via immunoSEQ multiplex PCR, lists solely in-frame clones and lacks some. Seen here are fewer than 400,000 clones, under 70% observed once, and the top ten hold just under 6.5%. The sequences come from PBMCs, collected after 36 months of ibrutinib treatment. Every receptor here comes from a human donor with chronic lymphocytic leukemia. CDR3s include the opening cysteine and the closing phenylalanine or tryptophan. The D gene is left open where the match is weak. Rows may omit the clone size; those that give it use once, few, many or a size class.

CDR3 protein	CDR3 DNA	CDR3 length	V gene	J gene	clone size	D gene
CSAGTGVGTEAFF	TGCAGCGCCGGGACAGGGGTGGGCACTGAAGCTTTCTTT	13	TRBV29-1	TRBJ1-1	NA	TRBD1
CASSHLADTQYF	TGTGCCAGCAGCCATTTAGCGGATACGCAGTATTTT	12	TRBV7-8	TRBJ2-3	NA	NA
CASSLGSQGGQPQHF	TGTGCCAGCAGCTTAGGATCGCAGGGCGGTCAGCCCCAGCATTTT	15	TRBV11-2	TRBJ1-5	NA	NA
CASRDRRIGGYTF	TGTGCCAGCAGGGACAGGAGGATAGGTGGCTACACCTTC	13	TRBV2	TRBJ1-2	NA	TRBD1
CASSESPADTQYF	TGCGCCAGCAGTGAGTCTCCGGCAGATACGCAGTATTTT	13	TRBV10-1	TRBJ2-3	NA	NA
CASSQDTDRGGYTF	TGCGCCAGCAGCCAAGATACGGACAGAGGCGGCTACACCTTC	14	TRBV4-1	TRBJ1-2	once	NA
CASSVDMGRGYGYTF	TGTGCCAGCAGCGTAGATATGGGTCGGGGCTATGGCTACACCTTC	15	TRBV9	TRBJ1-2	few	NA
CASSIEFGRYEQYF	TGTGCCAGCAGCATTGAATTCGGCCGGTACGAGCAGTACTTC	14	TRBV28	TRBJ2-7	NA	NA
CASSVGFGTSRLYEQYF	TGTGCCAGCAGCGTAGGTTTTGGGACGTCGAGGCTCTACGAGCAGTACTTC	17	TRBV9	TRBJ2-7	NA	NA
CASSVGQGYEQFF	TGTGCCAGCAGCGTCGGACAGGGCTATGAGCAGTTCTTC	13	TRBV9	TRBJ2-1	few	TRBD1
CASSARAGKQFF	TGTGCCAGCAGCGCCCGTGCGGGGAAGCAGTTCTTC	12	TRBV5-4	TRBJ2-1	NA	NA
CSVEVGGRQYF	TGCAGCGTTGAAGTGGGGGGTCGGCAGTACTTC	11	TRBV29-1	TRBJ2-7	NA	NA
CASSFRDPHNEQFF	TGTGCCAGCAGTTTCCGGGACCCCCACAATGAGCAGTTCTTC	14	TRBV27	TRBJ2-1	few	NA
CASSTQGAPDEQYF	TGTGCCAGCAGCACCCAGGGGGCGCCGGACGAGCAGTACTTC	14	TRBV7-3	TRBJ2-7	NA	TRBD1
CSAGTGSNEQFF	TGCAGCGCCGGGACAGGGAGCAATGAGCAGTTCTTC	12	TRBV29-1	TRBJ2-1	few	TRBD1
CASSPRTYPGELFF	TGTGCCAGCAGCCCTCGGACATACCCCGGGGAGCTGTTTTTT	14	TRBV7-2	TRBJ2-2	NA	NA
CASSLPALVPEQFF	TGTGCCAGCAGCTTGCCCGCCTTAGTTCCTGAGCAGTTCTTC	14	TRBV5-4	TRBJ2-1	NA	NA
CASGDRVRPQYF	TGTGCCAGCGGGGACCGGGTCAGACCCCAGTACTTC	12	TRBV9	TRBJ2-5	few	NA
CASSLRPGVYTDTQYF	TGTGCCAGCAGCTTACGACCGGGGGTGTACACAGATACGCAGTATTTT	16	TRBV7-2	TRBJ2-3	NA	NA
CASSPRPYEQYF	TGTGCCAGCAGTCCGAGGCCCTACGAGCAGTACTTC	12	TRBV28	TRBJ2-7	NA	NA
CASSYEAALYYEQYF	TGTGCCAGCAGTTACGAGGCGGCACTTTACTACGAGCAGTACTTC	15	TRBV6-5	TRBJ2-7	NA	NA
CASSYRVEGEAFF	TGTGCCAGCAGTTACAGGGTCGAGGGTGAAGCTTTCTTT	13	TRBV6-5	TRBJ1-1	NA	NA
CASSEGGYPGELFF	TGTGCCAGCAGTGAAGGCGGGTATCCCGGGGAGCTGTTTTTT	14	TRBV2	TRBJ2-2	few	NA
CASSYAFPATGVEQYF	TGTGCCAGCAGTTACGCGTTCCCTGCGACAGGGGTCGAGCAGTACTTC	16	TRBV6-5	TRBJ2-7	few	TRBD1
CASSDRVYGELFF	TGCGCCAGCAGTGATCGGGTCTACGGGGAGCTGTTTTTT	13	TRBV10-1	TRBJ2-2	NA	NA
CAISESTGSYEQYF	TGTGCCATCAGTGAGTCGACAGGGAGCTACGAGCAGTACTTC	14	TRBV10-3	TRBJ2-7	many	TRBD1
CASSYAVYTDTQYF	TGTGCCAGCAGCTACGCGGTGTACACAGATACGCAGTATTTT	14	TRBV5-6	TRBJ2-3	NA	NA
CASSSYASGSETQYF	TGTGCCAGCAGCTCCTACGCTAGCGGGAGTGAGACCCAGTACTTC	15	TRBV28	TRBJ2-5	NA	TRBD2
CASSSQDTEAFF	TGTGCCAGCAGCTCACAAGACACTGAAGCTTTCTTT	12	TRBV5-6	TRBJ1-1	few	NA
CASSATPSTDTQYF	TGTGCCAGCAGTGCCACCCCAAGCACAGATACGCAGTATTTT	14	TRBV27	TRBJ2-3	NA	NA
CASSLTLDEQFF	TGCGCCAGCAGCTTGACGTTAGATGAGCAGTTCTTC	12	TRBV5-1	TRBJ2-1	NA	NA
CSVAAGSTYEQYF	TGCAGCGTTGCGGCAGGGTCTACTTACGAGCAGTACTTC	13	TRBV29-1	TRBJ2-7	NA	NA
CASSQPESWDEQYF	TGCGCCAGCAGCCAACCGGAAAGTTGGGACGAGCAGTACTTC	14	TRBV4-1	TRBJ2-7	NA	NA
CASSSAGTGVYEQYF	TGCGCCAGCAGCTCAGCCGGGACAGGAGTTTACGAGCAGTACTTC	15	TRBV5-1	TRBJ2-7	NA	TRBD1
CASSEGTVVQETQYF	TGCGCCAGCAGCGAAGGGACAGTAGTACAAGAGACCCAGTACTTC	15	TRBV5-1	TRBJ2-5	NA	TRBD1
CAISRDRVDGYTF	TGTGCCATCAGTCGTGACAGAGTAGATGGCTACACCTTC	13	TRBV10-3	TRBJ1-2	NA	NA
CASSEYKGQANTEAFF	TGTGCCAGCAGCGAATATAAGGGACAGGCGAACACTGAAGCTTTCTTT	16	TRBV13	TRBJ1-1	NA	TRBD1
CASSLASGQGSYGYTF	TGTGCCAGCAGCTTAGCCTCGGGACAGGGGAGCTATGGCTACACCTTC	16	TRBV7-9	TRBJ1-2	few	TRBD1
CASSEFLGDDQPQHF	TGTGCCAGCAGTGAATTCTTGGGGGATGATCAGCCCCAGCATTTT	15	TRBV2	TRBJ1-5	NA	NA
CASVGGLDRCTDTQYF	TGTGCCTCGGTAGGGGGTCTCGACCGCTGCACAGATACGCAGTATTTT	16	TRBV7-8	TRBJ2-3	few	NA
CATSRASKLAGEDYEQYF	TGTGCCACCAGCAGAGCCTCGAAACTAGCGGGAGAAGATTACGAGCAGTACTTC	18	TRBV15	TRBJ2-7	NA	TRBD2
CSVESGGWGTGELFF	TGCAGCGTTGAATCCGGAGGGTGGGGCACCGGGGAGCTGTTTTTT	15	TRBV29-1	TRBJ2-2	NA	NA
CASSPRRGGQSSYEQYF	TGTGCCAGCAGCCCCCGGCGGGGAGGACAAAGCTCCTACGAGCAGTACTTC	17	TRBV7-2	TRBJ2-7	NA	NA
CASSLMAGGYEQYF	TGCGCCAGCAGCTTGATGGCAGGGGGCTACGAGCAGTACTTC	14	TRBV5-1	TRBJ2-7	few	TRBD1
CASSLWVGTGTYEQYF	TGCGCCAGCAGCCTTTGGGTCGGGACAGGAACCTACGAGCAGTACTTC	16	TRBV5-1	TRBJ2-7	NA	TRBD1
CASSPRGLYEQYF	TGTGCCAGCAGTCCCAGGGGCTTATATGAGCAGTACTTC	13	TRBV5-5	TRBJ2-7	NA	NA
CASRYRGPSYGYTF	TGTGCCAGTCGGTACAGGGGGCCCAGCTATGGCTACACCTTC	14	TRBV19	TRBJ1-2	NA	TRBD1
CASSERESNQPQHF	TGTGCCAGCAGTGAGAGGGAAAGCAATCAGCCCCAGCATTTT	14	TRBV2	TRBJ1-5	NA	NA
CASSLLRVSTDTQYF	TGTGCCAGCAGCCTGTTGAGGGTGAGCACAGATACGCAGTATTTT	15	TRBV4-2	TRBJ2-3	NA	NA
CASSHTRGSYETQYF	TGTGCCAGCAGCCACACTCGCGGGAGCTATGAGACCCAGTACTTC	15	TRBV6-1	TRBJ2-5	NA	TRBD2
CASHSGSSEQFF	TGTGCCTCGCATTCGGGGTCCAGTGAGCAGTTCTTC	12	TRBV10-3	TRBJ2-1	NA	NA
CASSLLLMDGEQYF	TGTGCCAGCAGCCTTCTTTTAATGGACGGCGAGCAGTACTTC	14	TRBV11-1	TRBJ2-7	once	NA
CAISESGQLGEQYF	TGTGCCATCAGTGAGTCGGGTCAACTTGGGGAGCAGTACTTC	14	TRBV10-3	TRBJ2-7	few	NA
CASSSPSVGYTEAFF	TGTGCCAGCAGTTCCCCTTCGGTGGGGTACACTGAAGCTTTCTTT	15	TRBV6-5	TRBJ1-1	NA	NA
CASSDPRGTGTYEQYF	TGTGCCAGCAGCGACCCCCGGGGGACAGGGACCTACGAGCAGTACTTC	16	TRBV28	TRBJ2-7	few	TRBD1